This TCR beta chain emerged from a study of blood T cell repertoires in COVID-19. Study at large: COVID-19 samples collected from the United States, Italy and Spain covered acute and convalescent phases. In each case, the material was cDNA or gDNA derived from T cells, B-cell-depleted T cells, or PBMCs.

Enrollees, about 18 to 100 years old, lived in around 23 US areas. V was pared by 0 bases and J by 0 bases, with 10 bases between. Germline-derived CDR1 and CDR2 are SGHTS and YDEGEE. The CDR3 is 16 residues long. Original handling: Reference gene primer amplification yielded estimated nucleated cell counts. Generated by immunoSEQ multiplex PCR, the TCRdb table keeps only in-frame clones and is missing some. V, J and clone size are those of that table, while D and trimming were read from the DNA. The repertoire has around 150,000 clones, more than 70% of them found once; the top ten carry around 6.1%.

The sequence derives from a man between 35 and 55 years old who had recovered from COVID-19. This chain links TRBV5-8 with TRBJ1-3; TRBD1 is a possible D gene (5 bases). The specimen was PBMCs or T cells enriched from blood (not recorded which). The CDR3, as DNA: TGTGCCAGCAGCTTGGGACAGTTCGGCTCTGGAAACACCATATATTTT. Amino acids: CASSLGQFGSGNTIYF. Filled out from reference TRBV5-8 and TRBJ1-3, the complete variable domain reads EAGVTQSPTHLIKTRGQQATLRCSPISGHTSVYWYQQALGLGLQFLLWYDEGEERNRGNFPPRFSGRQFPNYSSELNVNALELEDSALYLCASSLGQFGSGNTIYFGEGSWLTVV.